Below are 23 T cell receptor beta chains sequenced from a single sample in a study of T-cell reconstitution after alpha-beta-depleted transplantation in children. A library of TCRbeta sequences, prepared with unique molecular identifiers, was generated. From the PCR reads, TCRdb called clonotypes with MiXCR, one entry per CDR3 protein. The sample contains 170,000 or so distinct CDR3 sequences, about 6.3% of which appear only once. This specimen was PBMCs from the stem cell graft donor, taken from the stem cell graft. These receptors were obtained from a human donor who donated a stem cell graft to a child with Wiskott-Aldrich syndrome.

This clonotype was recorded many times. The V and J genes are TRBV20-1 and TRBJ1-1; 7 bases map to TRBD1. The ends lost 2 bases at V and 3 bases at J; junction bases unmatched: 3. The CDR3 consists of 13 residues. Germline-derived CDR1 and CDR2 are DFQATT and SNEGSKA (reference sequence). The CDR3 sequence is CSARQGQDTEAFF. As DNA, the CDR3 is TGCAGTGCTAGACAAGGACAGGACACTGAAGCTTTCTTT.

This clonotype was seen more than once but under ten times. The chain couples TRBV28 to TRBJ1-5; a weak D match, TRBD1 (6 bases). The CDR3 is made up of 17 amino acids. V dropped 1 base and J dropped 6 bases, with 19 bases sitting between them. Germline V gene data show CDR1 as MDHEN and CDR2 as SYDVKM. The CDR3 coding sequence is TGTGCCAGCAGTTTATTCCCCTCGGGAGGAGGGGGTCAGCCCCAGCATTTT. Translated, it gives CASSLFPSGGGGQPQHF.

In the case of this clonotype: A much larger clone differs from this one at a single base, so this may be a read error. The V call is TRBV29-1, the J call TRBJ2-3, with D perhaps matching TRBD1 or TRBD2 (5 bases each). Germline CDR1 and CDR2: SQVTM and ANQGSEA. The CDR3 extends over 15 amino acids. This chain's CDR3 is CSVLLRRSSTGTQYF. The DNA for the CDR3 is TGCAGCGTTTTGCTCAGGCGGTCTAGCACAGGTACGCAGTATTTT.

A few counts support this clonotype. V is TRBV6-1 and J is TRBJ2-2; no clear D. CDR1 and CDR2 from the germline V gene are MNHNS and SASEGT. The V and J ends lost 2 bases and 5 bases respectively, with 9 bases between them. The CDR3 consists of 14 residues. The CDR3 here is CASSESTLTGELFF. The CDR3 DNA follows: TGTGCCAGCAGTGAATCTACATTGACCGGGGAGCTGTTTTTT.

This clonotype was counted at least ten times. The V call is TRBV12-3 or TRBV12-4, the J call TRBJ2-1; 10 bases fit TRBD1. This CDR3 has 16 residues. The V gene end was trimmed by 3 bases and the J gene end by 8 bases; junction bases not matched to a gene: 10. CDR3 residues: CASSFRSTGQGDEQFF. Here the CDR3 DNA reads TGTGCCAGCAGTTTCCGTTCGACCGGACAGGGGGATGAGCAGTTCTTC.

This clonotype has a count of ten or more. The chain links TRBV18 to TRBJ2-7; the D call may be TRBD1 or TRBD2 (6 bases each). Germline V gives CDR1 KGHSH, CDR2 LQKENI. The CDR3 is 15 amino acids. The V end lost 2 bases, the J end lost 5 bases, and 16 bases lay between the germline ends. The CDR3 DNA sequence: TGTGCCAGCTCACCAGGGGGCTCCTGGGGGGACGAGCAGTACTTC. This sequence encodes CASSPGGSWGDEQYF.

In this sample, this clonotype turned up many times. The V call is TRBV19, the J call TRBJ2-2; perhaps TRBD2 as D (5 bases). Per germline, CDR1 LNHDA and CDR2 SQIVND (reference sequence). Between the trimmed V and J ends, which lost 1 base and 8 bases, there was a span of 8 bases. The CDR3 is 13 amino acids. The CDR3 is CASSIGGSGELFF. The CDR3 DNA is TGTGCCAGTAGTATAGGAGGGTCAGGGGAGCTGTTTTTT. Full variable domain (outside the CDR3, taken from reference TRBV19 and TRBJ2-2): DGGITQSPKYLFRKEGQNVTLSCEQNLNHDAMYWYRQDPGQGLRLIYYSQIVNDFQKGDIAEGYSVSREKKESFPLTVTSAQKNPTAFYLCASSIGGSGELFFGEGSRLTVL.

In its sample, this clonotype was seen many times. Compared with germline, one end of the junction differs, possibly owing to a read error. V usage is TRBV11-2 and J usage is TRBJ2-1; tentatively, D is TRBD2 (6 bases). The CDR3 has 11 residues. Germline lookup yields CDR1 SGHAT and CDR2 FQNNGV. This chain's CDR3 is CASTPGTEKFF. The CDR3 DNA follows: TGTGCCAGCACCCCCGGGACTGAGAAGTTCTTC.

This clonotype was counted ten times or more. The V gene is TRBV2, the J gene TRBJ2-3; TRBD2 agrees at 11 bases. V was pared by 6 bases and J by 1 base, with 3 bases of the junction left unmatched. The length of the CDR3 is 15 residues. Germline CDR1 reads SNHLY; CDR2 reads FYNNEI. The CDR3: CASSGLAGRTDTQYF. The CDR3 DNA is TGTGCCAGCAGCGGACTAGCGGGCCGCACAGATACGCAGTATTTT.

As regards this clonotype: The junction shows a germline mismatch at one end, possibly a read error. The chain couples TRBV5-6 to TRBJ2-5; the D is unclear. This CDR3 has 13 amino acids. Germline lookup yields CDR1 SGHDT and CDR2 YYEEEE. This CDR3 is CAISPDLDETQYF. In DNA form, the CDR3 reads TGTGCCATCAGCCCGGACCTGGACGAGACCCAGTACTTC.

The CDR3 DNA follows: TGTGCCAGCAGTTTATGGGGCGGTAGCAATCAGCCCCAGCATTTT. Its protein is CASSLWGGSNQPQHF. V gene TRBV28 combines with J gene TRBJ1-5; D gene uncertain. This CDR3 has 15 amino acids. The V gene lost 0 bases and the J gene lost 0 bases, with 6 bases spanning the gap. Germline CDR1 is MDHEN and CDR2 is SYDVKM.

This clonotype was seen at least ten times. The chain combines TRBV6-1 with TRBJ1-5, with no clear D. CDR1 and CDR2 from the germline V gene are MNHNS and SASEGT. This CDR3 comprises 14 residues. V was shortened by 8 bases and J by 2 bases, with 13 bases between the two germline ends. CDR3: CASDWGSGNQPQHF. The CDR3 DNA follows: TGTGCCAGCGACTGGGGTTCGGGCAATCAGCCCCAGCATTTT.

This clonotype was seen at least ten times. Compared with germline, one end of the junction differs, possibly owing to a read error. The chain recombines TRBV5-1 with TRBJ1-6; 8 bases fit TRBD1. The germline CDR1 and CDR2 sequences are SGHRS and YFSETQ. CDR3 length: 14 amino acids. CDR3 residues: CASSLDRGNSPLHF. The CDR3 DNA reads TGTGCCAGCAGCTTAGACAGGGGTAATTCACCCCTCCACTTT.

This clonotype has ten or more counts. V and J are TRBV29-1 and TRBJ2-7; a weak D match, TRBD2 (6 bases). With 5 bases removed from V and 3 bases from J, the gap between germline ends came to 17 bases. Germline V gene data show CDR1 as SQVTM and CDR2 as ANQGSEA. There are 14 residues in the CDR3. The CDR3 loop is CSVFFAGTNYEQYF. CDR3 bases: TGCAGCGTTTTTTTTGCGGGAACAAACTACGAGCAGTACTTC.

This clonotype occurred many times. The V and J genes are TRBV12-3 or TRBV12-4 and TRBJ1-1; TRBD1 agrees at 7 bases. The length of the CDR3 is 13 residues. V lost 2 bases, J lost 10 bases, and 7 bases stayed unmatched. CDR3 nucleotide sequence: TGTGCCAGCAGTTTAATCGACAGGGTTGGAGCTTTCTTT. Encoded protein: CASSLIDRVGAFF.

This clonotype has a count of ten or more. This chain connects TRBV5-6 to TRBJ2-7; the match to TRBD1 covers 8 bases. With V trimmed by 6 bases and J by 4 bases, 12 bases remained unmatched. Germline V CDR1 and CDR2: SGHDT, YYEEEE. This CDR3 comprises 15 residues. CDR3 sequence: CASNIWDRIYYEQYF. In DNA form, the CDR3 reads TGTGCCAGCAATATTTGGGACAGGATTTATTACGAGCAGTACTTC.

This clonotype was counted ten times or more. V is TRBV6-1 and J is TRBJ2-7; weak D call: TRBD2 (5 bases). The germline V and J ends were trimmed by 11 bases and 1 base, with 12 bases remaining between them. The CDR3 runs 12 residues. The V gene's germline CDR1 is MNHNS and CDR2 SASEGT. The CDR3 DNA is TGTGCCGGGAGAGAAGGGTCCTACGAGCAGTACTTC. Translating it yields CAGREGSYEQYF.

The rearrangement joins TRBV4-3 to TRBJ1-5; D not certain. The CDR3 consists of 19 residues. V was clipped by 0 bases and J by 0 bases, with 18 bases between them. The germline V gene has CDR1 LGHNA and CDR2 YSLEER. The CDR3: CASSQDIPRYPYSNQPQHF. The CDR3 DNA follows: TGCGCCAGCAGCCAAGATATCCCCCGGTACCCTTATAGCAATCAGCCCCAGCATTTT.

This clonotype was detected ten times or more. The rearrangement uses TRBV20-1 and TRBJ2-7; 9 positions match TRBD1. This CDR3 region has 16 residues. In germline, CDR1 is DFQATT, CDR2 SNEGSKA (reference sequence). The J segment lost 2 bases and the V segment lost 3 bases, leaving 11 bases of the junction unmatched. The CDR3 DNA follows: TGCAGTGCTAGTTTATCCACAGGGGGCATCCCCTACGAGCAGTACTTC. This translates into CSASLSTGGIPYEQYF.

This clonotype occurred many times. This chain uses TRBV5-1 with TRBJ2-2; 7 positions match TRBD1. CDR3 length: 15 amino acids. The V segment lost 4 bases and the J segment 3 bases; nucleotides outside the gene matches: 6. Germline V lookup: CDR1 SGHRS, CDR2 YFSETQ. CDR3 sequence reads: CASSPDRADTGELFF. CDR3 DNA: TGCGCCAGCAGCCCCGACAGGGCGGACACCGGGGAGCTGTTTTTT.

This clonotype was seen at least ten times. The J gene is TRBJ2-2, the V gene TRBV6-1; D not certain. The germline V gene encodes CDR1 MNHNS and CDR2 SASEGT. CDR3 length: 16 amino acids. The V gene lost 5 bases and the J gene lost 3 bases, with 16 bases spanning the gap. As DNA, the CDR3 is TGTGCCAGCAGTCGACCCCTAGGCCCAGACACCGGGGAGCTGTTTTTT. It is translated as CASSRPLGPDTGELFF.

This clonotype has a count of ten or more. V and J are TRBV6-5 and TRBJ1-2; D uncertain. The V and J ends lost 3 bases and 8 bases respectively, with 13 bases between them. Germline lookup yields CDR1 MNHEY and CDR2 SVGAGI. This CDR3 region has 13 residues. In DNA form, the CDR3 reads TGTGCCAGCAGTTATCTGGAAGCCGGGGGCTACACCTTC. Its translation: CASSYLEAGGYTF.

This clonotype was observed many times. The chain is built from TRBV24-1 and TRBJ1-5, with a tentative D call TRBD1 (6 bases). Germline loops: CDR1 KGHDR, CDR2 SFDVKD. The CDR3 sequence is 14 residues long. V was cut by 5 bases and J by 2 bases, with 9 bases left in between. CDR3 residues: CATSGRGGNQPQHF. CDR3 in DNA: TGTGCCACCAGTGGCAGGGGCGGCAATCAGCCCCAGCATTTT.